The 3 T cell receptor beta chains presented below share a single source sample, sequenced in a study of CD8 T cells in ankylosing spondylitis. Study-level points and caveats: Within ankylosing spondylitis blood, a TCR beta motif made up of seven to nine highly homologous variants appeared to be characteristic.

Via MiXCR, TCRdb re-called the 5' RACE reads, giving one row per CDR3 protein. The repertoire holds around 220,000 distinct CDR3 sequences, with about 16% as singletons. Their antigens remain unidentified. Sequencing was carried out using blood, either unsorted or a sorted T cell fraction (not recorded which). These TCRs come from a male donor with ankylosing spondylitis.

The rearrangement links TRBV4-1 to TRBJ2-7; no definite D call. Germline V CDR1 and CDR2: MGHRA, YSYEKL. Between the trimmed V and J ends, which lost 4 bases and 5 bases, there was a span of 21 bases. The length of the CDR3 is 16 residues. The CDR3 spells CASSRVETGRWNEQYF. The DNA for the CDR3 is TGCGCCAGCAGCCGGGTCGAGACCGGGCGTTGGAACGAGCAGTACTTC.

In this sample, this clonotype turned up many times. The rearrangement uses TRBV5-1 and TRBJ2-1; TRBD1 agrees at 7 bases. V lost 4 bases and J lost 5; bases outside the gene matches: 6. CDR1 is SGHRS and CDR2 is YFSETQ in the germline V gene. The CDR3 loop spans 14 amino acids. The CDR3 DNA sequence: TGCGCCAGCAGCGAGCTCGGGACAGACAATGAGCAGTTCTTC. Protein sequence: CASSELGTDNEQFF.

This clonotype has a handful of counts. The rearrangement uses TRBV9 and TRBJ2-2; D remains unclear. The CDR3 extends over 14 amino acids. Trimming pared 4 bases from V and 6 bases from J, leaving 13 bases between. Germline assignment: CDR1 SGDLS and CDR2 YYNGEE. This chain's CDR3 is CASSPRSGAGELFF. The CDR3, as DNA: TGTGCCAGCAGCCCCCGTAGTGGCGCCGGGGAGCTGTTTTTT.